This entry lists 8 T cell receptor beta chains sequenced from one sample in a study of graft-versus-host responses after intestinal transplantation. No antigen has been identified for these receptors. Produced via immunoSEQ multiplex PCR; TCRdb's table is partial and in-frame only. The sample contains around 110,000 clones, 80% to 90% of which appear only once. This sample comprised unstimulated CD4+ T cells sorted from spleen or lymph node cells, obtained before transplant. These receptor sequences come from a human donor who was the organ donor for an intestinal transplant.

The chain couples TRBV4-2 to TRBJ1-4; TRBD1 matches 7 bases. The ends lost 5 bases at V and 10 bases at J; junction bases unmatched: 19. Germline V gene sequence: CDR1 LGHNA, CDR2 YNFKEQ. The CDR3 is made up of 17 amino acids. CDR3 bases: TGTGCCAGCAGCGTCAGGGGGGTTAGGGTGTCGATAGGAAAACTGTTTTTT. This encodes CASSVRGVRVSIGKLFF.

The rearrangement uses TRBV19 and TRBJ1-4, with D maybe TRBD1 (5 bases). Germline CDR1 reads LNHDA; CDR2 reads SQIVND (reference sequence). The CDR3 is 12 amino acids. V was clipped by 6 bases and J by 11 bases, with 13 bases between them. CDR3 DNA: TGTGCCAGTAGCCCTTGGTCAGGGAAACTGTTTTTT. Protein product: CASSPWSGKLFF. Drawing the rest from reference TRBV19 and TRBJ1-4, the complete variable domain is DGGITQSPKYLFRKEGQNVTLSCEQNLNHDAMYWYRQDPGQGLRLIYYSQIVNDFQKGDIAEGYSVSREKKESFPLTVTSAQKNPTAFYLCASSPWSGKLFFGSGTQLSVL.

The V call is TRBV10-3, the J call TRBJ1-1; possibly TRBD1 for D (5 bases). Germline lookup yields CDR1 ENHRY and CDR2 SYGVKD. Trimming removed 8 bases at V and 5 bases at J, with 12 bases between. This CDR3 is 12 amino acids long. The CDR3 sequence is CAISNWGTEAFF. The CDR3 DNA reads as TGTGCCATCTCCAACTGGGGGACTGAAGCTTTCTTT.

The chain carries TRBV14 and TRBJ2-1; possibly TRBD1 or TRBD2 for D (5 bases each). V lost 2 bases, J lost 6 bases, and 17 bases lay in between. The CDR3 consists of 16 residues. Germline CDR1 is SGHDN and CDR2 is FVKESK. The CDR3 sequence is CASSQNTGTLPNEQFF. The CDR3, as DNA: TGTGCCAGCAGCCAAAATACCGGGACCCTTCCCAATGAGCAGTTCTTC.

The gene calls are TRBV5-1 and TRBJ2-7, with D tentatively TRBD1 (6 bases). CDR1 and CDR2 from the germline V gene are SGHRS and YFSETQ. The CDR3 covers 15 residues. Trimming pared 0 bases from V and 6 bases from J, leaving 16 bases between. CDR3 DNA: TGCGCCAGCAGCTTGGAGACAGGTAGCGTATCCGAGCAGTACTTC. Translating it yields CASSLETGSVSEQYF.

V usage is TRBV2 and J usage is TRBJ2-7, with unresolved D. The germline gives CDR1 SNHLY, CDR2 FYNNEI. V lost 3 bases and J 6 bases, leaving 9 bases between the germline ends. This CDR3 spans 12 amino acids. The CDR3 sequence: CASSDWVGEQYF. The CDR3 region has the DNA TGTGCCAGCAGTGATTGGGTCGGCGAGCAGTACTTC.

The chain recombines TRBV19 with TRBJ2-5; no reliable D call. CDR3 length: 11 residues. Germline V gene lookup returns CDR1 LNHDA and CDR2 SQIVND (reference sequence). With 5 bases removed from V and 1 base from J, the gap between germline ends came to 2 bases. CDR3 loop: CASSRQETQYF. The DNA for the CDR3 is TGTGCCAGTAGTCGCCAAGAGACCCAGTACTTC.

The rearrangement joins TRBV6-5 to TRBJ2-2, with a weak D call TRBD2 (6 bases). CDR3 length: 15 amino acids. The germline gives CDR1 MNHEY, CDR2 SVGAGI. V lost 6 bases and J lost 7, with 18 bases in between. The CDR3 nucleotides are TGTGCCAGCAGGGAGTACGTAGGGAGGATCGGGGAGCTGTTTTTT. Its translation is CASREYVGRIGELFF.